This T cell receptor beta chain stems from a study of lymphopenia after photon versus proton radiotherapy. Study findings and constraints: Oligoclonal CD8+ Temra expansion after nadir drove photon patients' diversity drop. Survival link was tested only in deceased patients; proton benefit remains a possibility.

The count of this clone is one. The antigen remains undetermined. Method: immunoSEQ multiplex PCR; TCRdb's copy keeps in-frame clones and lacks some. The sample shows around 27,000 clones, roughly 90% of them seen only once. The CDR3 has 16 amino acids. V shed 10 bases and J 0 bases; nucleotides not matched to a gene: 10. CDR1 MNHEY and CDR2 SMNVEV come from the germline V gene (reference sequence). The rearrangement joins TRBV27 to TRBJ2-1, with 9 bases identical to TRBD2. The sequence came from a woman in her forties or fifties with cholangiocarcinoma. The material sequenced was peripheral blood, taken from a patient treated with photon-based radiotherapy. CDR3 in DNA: TGTGCCACTAAAAGGGCGGGGGGGAGCTCCTACAATGAGCAGTTCTTC. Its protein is CATKRAGGSSYNEQFF.